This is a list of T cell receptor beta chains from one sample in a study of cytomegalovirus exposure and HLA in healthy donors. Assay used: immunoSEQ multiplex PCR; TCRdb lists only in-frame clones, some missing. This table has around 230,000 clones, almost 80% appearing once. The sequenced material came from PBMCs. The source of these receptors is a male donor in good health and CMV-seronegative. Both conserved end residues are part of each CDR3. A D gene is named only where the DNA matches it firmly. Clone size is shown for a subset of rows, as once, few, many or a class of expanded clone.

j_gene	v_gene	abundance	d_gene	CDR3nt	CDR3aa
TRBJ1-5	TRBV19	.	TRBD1	TGTGCCAGTAGGACTAGGGACAGGGGGCTAGGGGAACAGCCCCAGCATTTT	CASRTRDRGLGEQPQHF
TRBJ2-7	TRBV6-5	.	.	TGTGCCAGCAGTTACCCTCCTAGGTACTTC	CASSYPPRYF
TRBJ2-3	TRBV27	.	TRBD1	TGTGCCAGCGGGACAGGGTCAGGCTTGTCAGATACGCAGTATTTT	CASGTGSGLSDTQYF
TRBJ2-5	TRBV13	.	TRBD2	TGTGCCAGCAGCCTTCGACTAGCGGGGCCAGAAGAGACCCAGTACTTC	CASSLRLAGPEETQYF
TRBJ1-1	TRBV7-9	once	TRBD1	TGTGCCAGCAGCGGACAGGAGATGAACACTGAAGCTTTCTTT	CASSGQEMNTEAFF
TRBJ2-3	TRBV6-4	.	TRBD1	TGTGCCAGCAGCCCCGACAGGGCCACAGATACGCAGTATTTT	CASSPDRATDTQYF
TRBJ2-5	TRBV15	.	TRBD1	TGTGCCACCAGTACGGATAGAGAGGGGGCGGTAGAGACCCAGTACTTC	CATSTDREGAVETQYF
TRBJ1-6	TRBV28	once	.	TGTGCCAGCAGTATACAGGGCCTAAATTCACCCCTCCACTTT	CASSIQGLNSPLHF
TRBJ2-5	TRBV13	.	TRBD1	TGTGCCAGCAGCATGCCGGGACAGGGGCGACAAGAGACCCAGTACTTC	CASSMPGQGRQETQYF
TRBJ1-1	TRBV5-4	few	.	TGTGCCAGCAGTTCCACAGGCACCGGAGCTTTCTTT	CASSSTGTGAFF
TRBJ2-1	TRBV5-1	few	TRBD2	TGCGCCAGCAGCTGGACTAGGAACAATGAGCAGTTCTTC	CASSWTRNNEQFF
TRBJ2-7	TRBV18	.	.	TGTGCCAGCTCACCACTCGTTGCTAGCCGTGGCGAGCAGTACTTC	CASSPLVASRGEQYF
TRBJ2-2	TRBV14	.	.	TGTGCCAGCAGCCAAGTTGCCCAGGCTACTCTTAACACCGGGGAGCTGTTTTTT	CASSQVAQATLNTGELFF
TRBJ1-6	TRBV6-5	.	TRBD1	TGTGCCAGCAGTCGACAGGGGTTCTATAATTCACCCCTCCACTTT	CASSRQGFYNSPLHF
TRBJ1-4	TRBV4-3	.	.	TGCGCCAGCAGCCAAGACTTAGGCAGGTTGAATGAAAAACTGTTTTTT	CASSQDLGRLNEKLFF
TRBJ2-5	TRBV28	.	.	TGTGCCAGTCGGAGGGGGGGGGCCTCGGAGACCCAGTACTTC	CASRRGGASETQYF
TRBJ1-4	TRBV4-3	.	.	TGCGCCAGCAGCCAAGTGGGCGCAGCAACTAATGAAAAACTGTTTTTT	CASSQVGAATNEKLFF
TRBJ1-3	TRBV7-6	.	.	TGTGCCAGCAGCTTATTGGGTCACGGGGAGGCGACTGGAAACACCATATATTTT	CASSLLGHGEATGNTIYF
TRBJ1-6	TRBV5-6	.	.	TGTGCCAGCAGCTGGGGGCGGGGGTCTTCACCCCTCCACTTT	CASSWGRGSSPLHF
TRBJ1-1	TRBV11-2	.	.	TGTGCCAGCAGCGAAAATGATCGGGCTTTCTTT	CASSENDRAFF
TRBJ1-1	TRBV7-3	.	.	TGTGCCAGCAGCTTAGAAGGGGGCACTGAAGCTTTCTTT	CASSLEGGTEAFF
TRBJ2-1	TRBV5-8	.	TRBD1	TGTGCCAGCAGCCGCAGAACAGGGGGCGCGTTAAATGAGCAGTTCTTC	CASSRRTGGALNEQFF
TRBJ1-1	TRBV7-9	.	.	TGTGCCAGCAGCTCGACGGAGGGACGGAACACTGAAGCTTTCTTT	CASSSTEGRNTEAFF
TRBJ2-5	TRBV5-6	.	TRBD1	TGTGCCAGCAGCTTACAGGGGCGAACCCAAGAGACCCAGTACTTC	CASSLQGRTQETQYF